This T cell receptor (beta chain) was profiled in a study of T-cell reconstitution after alpha-beta-depleted transplantation in children. Preparation of the TCRbeta library used unique molecular identifiers. MiXCR was run by TCRdb on the PCR reads, yielding one entry per CDR3 protein. This table holds 500,000 to 600,000 distinct CDR3 sequences, 15% to 20% found once. With 6 bases removed from V and 6 bases from J, the gap between germline ends came to 20 bases. The CDR3 is 15 amino acids. In germline, CDR1 is MNHNS, CDR2 SASEGT. The clonotype comes from a human donor who donated a stem cell graft to a child with acute lymphoblastic leukemia. This sample comprised PBMCs from the stem cell graft donor, obtained from the stem cell graft. V gene TRBV6-1 combines with J gene TRBJ1-1; a possible D gene is TRBD1 (6 bases). The CDR3 DNA is TGTGCCAGCAGCCCCTTGCTAGGGGGAACCGCTGAAGCTTTCTTT. Protein: CASSPLLGGTAEAFF.